The 7 T cell receptor beta chains listed next were all sequenced from one sample in a study of response to subunit inactivated influenza vaccine. TCRdb fed the RT-PCR reads into MiXCR, producing one record per CDR3 protein. Of 530,000 or so distinct CDR3 sequences in the sample, approximately 10% are singletons; the top ten hold roughly 10%. The specimen comprised PBMCs from blood, sampled on the day of vaccination. The origin of the receptors is a man between 50 and 59 years old who received an inactivated influenza vaccine.

The gene calls are TRBV19 and TRBJ2-1, with D possibly TRBD2 on 5 matching bases. Deletions cut 3 bases from V and 4 bases from J, with 16 bases between. From germline, CDR1 is LNHDA and CDR2 SQIVND (reference sequence). The CDR3 runs 16 residues. In DNA, the CDR3 is TGTGCCAGTAGTATTCGAGAGTCCCGCGGGTACAATGAGCAGTTCTTC. Its protein is CASSIRESRGYNEQFF.

This clonotype was seen a handful of times. The chain has TRBV28 and TRBJ2-5; D perhaps matches TRBD1 (5 bases). Trimming stripped 3 bases from V and 5 bases from J, with 22 bases between. This CDR3 spans 17 amino acids. Looked up from germline, CDR1 is MDHEN and CDR2 is SYDVKM. CDR3 region: CASSFLRDSLIVETQYF. CDR3 in DNA: TGTGCCAGCAGTTTCCTTCGAGACAGCCTGATTGTCGAGACCCAGTACTTC.

This clonotype was observed many times. The chain carries TRBV19 and TRBJ1-5; TRBD1 is a possible D gene (5 bases). Germline CDR1 is LNHDA and CDR2 is SQIVND (reference sequence). The ends were cut back, 9 bases at V and 0 bases at J, with 12 bases in the middle. This CDR3 comprises 14 residues. This CDR3 is CASRDGYSNQPQHF. For the CDR3, the DNA is TGTGCCAGCAGGGACGGTTATAGCAATCAGCCCCAGCATTTT.

The J gene is TRBJ2-3, the V gene TRBV4-3; tentative D call: TRBD2 (6 bases). Trimming left V 2 bases short and J 6 bases short, with 12 bases between. Germline V gene sequence: CDR1 LGHNA, CDR2 YSLEER. The CDR3 is 14 residues long. The CDR3 reads CASSQTGGRDTQYF. Written as DNA, the CDR3 is TGCGCCAGCAGCCAAACCGGGGGTAGGGATACGCAGTATTTT.

This clonotype occurred a few times. The chain couples TRBV2 to TRBJ1-3; no firm D call. The CDR3 extends over 12 amino acids. V dropped 7 bases and J dropped 4 bases, with 8 bases sitting between them. The germline V gene has CDR1 SNHLY and CDR2 FYNNEI. The CDR3 reads CASNLQGNTIYF. CDR3 bases: TGTGCCAGCAATCTACAAGGAAACACCATATATTTT. Full variable domain (missing parts from reference TRBV2 and TRBJ1-3): EPEVTQTPSHQVTQMGQEVILRCVPISNHLYFYWYRQILGQKVEFLVSFYNNEISEKSEIFDDQFSVERPDGSNFTLKIRSTKLEDSAMYFCASNLQGNTIYFGEGSWLTVV.

Turning to this clonotype: A read error may account for a junction end that differs from germline. The chain carries TRBV10-3 and TRBJ1-5; no firm D call. The CDR3 is made up of 13 amino acids. Per the germline V gene, CDR1 is ENHRY and CDR2 is SYGVKD. This chain's CDR3 is CAIAQSSKQPQHF. CDR3 in DNA: TGTGCCATCGCACAGAGTAGCAAACAGCCCCAGCATTTT.

The rearrangement joins TRBV28 to TRBJ1-5; D perhaps matches TRBD1 (6 bases). V was shortened by 6 bases and J by 0 bases, with 12 bases between the two germline ends. The length of the CDR3 is 15 residues. Germline loops: CDR1 MDHEN, CDR2 SYDVKM. The CDR3 reads CASRSQGLSNQPQHF. CDR3 DNA sequence: TGTGCCAGCAGATCACAGGGTCTTAGCAATCAGCCCCAGCATTTT.